This passage covers 5 T cell receptor beta chains from one sample sequenced in a study of shared clonotypes between healthy human individuals. The repertoire was sequenced with immunoSEQ multiplex PCR; TCRdb's copy has only in-frame clones and lacks some. The sample has some 980,000 clones; approximately 80% are singletons. The sequenced material came from memory CD4+ T cells sorted from blood. Regarding subset: CD45RA-negative fraction. The receptor set was obtained from a man between 18 and 29 years old in good health.

The chain recombines TRBV7-2 with TRBJ2-5; 11 nucleotides align to TRBD1. V was clipped by 5 bases and J by 3 bases; unmatched bases: 2. The length of the CDR3 is 14 residues. Germline CDR1 and CDR2: SGHTA and FQGNSA. CDR3 in DNA: TGTGCCAGCAGCCGGACAGGGGGCGAAGAGACCCAGTACTTC. Translation: CASSRTGGEETQYF. Variable domain in full (rest from reference TRBV7-2 and TRBJ2-5): GAGVSQSPSNKVTEKGKDVELRCDPISGHTALYWYRQSLGQGLEFLIYFQGNSAPDKSGLPSDRFSAERTGGSVSTLTIQRTQQEDSAVYLCASSRTGGEETQYFGPGTRLLVL.

The chain joins TRBV4-3 to TRBJ2-7; D might be TRBD1 (5 bases). Trimming cost V 1 base and J 6 bases, with 16 bases left between them. The CDR3 runs to 15 residues. The V gene's germline CDR1 is LGHNA and CDR2 YSLEER. The CDR3 DNA reads as TGCGCCAGCAGCCAAGGGATGACAGTCCGTTCCGAGCAGTACTTC. Its protein product is CASSQGMTVRSEQYF.

The chain combines TRBV20-1 with TRBJ2-5; D not certain. Trimming removed 0 bases at V and 6 bases at J, with 5 bases between. Germline V gene sequence: CDR1 DFQATT, CDR2 SNEGSKA (reference sequence). This CDR3 is built from 11 residues. The CDR3 bases are TGCAGTGCTAGAGATGGAAAGACCCAGTACTTC. Protein product: CSARDGKTQYF.

In this sample, this clone turned up once. The chain employs TRBV7-9 and TRBJ1-1; 10 bases agree with TRBD1. The CDR3 is 18 amino acids. In germline, CDR1 is SEHNR, CDR2 FQNEAQ (reference sequence). V gave up 2 bases and J gave up 7 bases; unmatched junction bases: 16. The CDR3 sequence: CASSLISGQGLGEIEAFF. In DNA, the CDR3 is TGTGCCAGCAGCTTAATCTCGGGACAGGGGCTAGGAGAGATTGAAGCTTTCTTT.

As for this clone: A much larger clone differs from this one at a single base, so this may be a read error. The chain employs TRBV7-9 and TRBJ1-2, with 7 nucleotides matching TRBD1. The CDR3 has 13 residues. Germline V CDR1 and CDR2: SEHNR, FQNEAQ (reference sequence). The V gene end was trimmed by 5 bases and the J gene end by 3 bases; junction bases not matched to a gene: 3. CDR3 amino acids: CASSVDRDYGYTF. The CDR3 bases are TGTGCCAGCAGCGTCGACAGGGACTATGGCTACACCTTC.